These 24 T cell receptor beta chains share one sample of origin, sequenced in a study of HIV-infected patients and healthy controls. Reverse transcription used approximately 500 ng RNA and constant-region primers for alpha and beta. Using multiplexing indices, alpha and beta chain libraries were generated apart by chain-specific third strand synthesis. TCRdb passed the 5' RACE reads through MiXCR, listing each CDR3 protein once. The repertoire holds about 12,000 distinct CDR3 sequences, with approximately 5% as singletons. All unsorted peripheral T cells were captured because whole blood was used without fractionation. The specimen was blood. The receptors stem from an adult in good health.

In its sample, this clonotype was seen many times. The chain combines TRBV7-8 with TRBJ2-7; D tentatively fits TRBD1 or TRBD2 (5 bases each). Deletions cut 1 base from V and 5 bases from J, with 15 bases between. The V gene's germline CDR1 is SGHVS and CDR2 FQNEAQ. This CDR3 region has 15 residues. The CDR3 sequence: CASSLEPQGSDEQYF. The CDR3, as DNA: TGTGCCAGCAGCTTAGAACCTCAGGGTAGCGACGAGCAGTACTTC.

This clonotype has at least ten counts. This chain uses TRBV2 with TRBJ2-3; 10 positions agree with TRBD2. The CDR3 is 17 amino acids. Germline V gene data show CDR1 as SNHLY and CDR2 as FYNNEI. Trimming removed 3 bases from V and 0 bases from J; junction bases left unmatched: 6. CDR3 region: CASSDPSGGSSTDTQYF. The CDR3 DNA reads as TGTGCCAGCAGTGACCCTAGCGGGGGCTCTAGCACAGATACGCAGTATTTT.

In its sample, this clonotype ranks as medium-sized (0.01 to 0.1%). The CDR3 sequence is CASRQGDVDTQYF. The CDR3, as DNA: TGTGCCAGCCGACAGGGGGATGTAGATACGCAGTATTTT. J is TRBJ2-3 and V is TRBV7-9, with 9 nucleotides matching TRBD1. J gave up 5 bases and V 8 bases, and 5 bases lay outside the gene matches. The V gene's germline CDR1 is SEHNR and CDR2 FQNEAQ (reference sequence). The CDR3 sequence is 13 residues long. The full variable domain, with the rest looked up from reference TRBV7-9 and TRBJ2-3, is DTGVSQNPRHKITKRGQNVTFRCDPISEHNRLYWYRQTLGQGPEFLTYFQNEAQLEKSRLLSDRFSAERPKGSFSTLEIQRTEQGDSAMYLCASRQGDVDTQYFGPGTRLTVL.

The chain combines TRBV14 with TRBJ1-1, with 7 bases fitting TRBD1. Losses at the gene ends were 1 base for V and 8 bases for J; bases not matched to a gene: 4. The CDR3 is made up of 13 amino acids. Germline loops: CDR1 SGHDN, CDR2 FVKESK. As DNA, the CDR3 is TGTGCCAGCAGCCAAGGGACGACAGGGGAAGCTTTCTTT. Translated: CASSQGTTGEAFF. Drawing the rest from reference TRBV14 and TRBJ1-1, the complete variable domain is EAGVTQFPSHSVIEKGQTVTLRCDPISGHDNLYWYRRVMGKEIKFLLHFVKESKQDESGMPNNRFLAERTGGTYSTLKVQPAELEDSGVYFCASSQGTTGEAFFGQGTRLTVV.

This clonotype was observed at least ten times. The CDR3 loop reads CASNHPGRAGRGPPLISYEQYF. The CDR3 DNA is TGTGCCAGCAACCACCCGGGAAGAGCGGGCAGGGGGCCGCCTCTTATCTCCTACGAGCAGTACTTC. The chain links TRBV21-1 to TRBJ2-7; TRBD2, the table's D call, lacks a check against the DNA. TRBV21-1 is shown as a pseudogene. The CDR3 spans 22 residues.

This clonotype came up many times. CDR3 nucleotides: TGTGCCAGCAGCCCCCGGGGGGCCCCCGCGAACACCGGGGAGCTGTTTTTT. It translates to CASSPRGAPANTGELFF. The V and J genes are TRBV6-6 and TRBJ2-2, with D maybe TRBD2 (7 bases). The germline V gene has CDR1 MNHNY and CDR2 SVGAGI (reference sequence). V was shortened by 6 bases and J by 0 bases, with 17 bases between the two germline ends. The CDR3 is made up of 17 amino acids.

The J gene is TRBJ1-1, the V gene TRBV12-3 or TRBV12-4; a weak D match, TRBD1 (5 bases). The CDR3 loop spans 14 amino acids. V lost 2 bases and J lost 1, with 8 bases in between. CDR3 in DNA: TGTGCCAGCAGTTTAAGGGGCAGGAACACTGAAGCTTTCTTT. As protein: CASSLRGRNTEAFF.

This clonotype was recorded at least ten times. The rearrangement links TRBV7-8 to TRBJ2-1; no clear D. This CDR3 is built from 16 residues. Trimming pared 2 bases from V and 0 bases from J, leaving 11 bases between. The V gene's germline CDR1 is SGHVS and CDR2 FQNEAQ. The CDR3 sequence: CASSLQRVSSYNEQFF. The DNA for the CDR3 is TGTGCCAGCAGCTTACAAAGGGTCAGCTCCTACAATGAGCAGTTCTTC.

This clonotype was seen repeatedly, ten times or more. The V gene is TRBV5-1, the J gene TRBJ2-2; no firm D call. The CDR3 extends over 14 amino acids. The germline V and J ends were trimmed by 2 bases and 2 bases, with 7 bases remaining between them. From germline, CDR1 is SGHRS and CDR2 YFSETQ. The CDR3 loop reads CASSFDLNTGELFF. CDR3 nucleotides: TGCGCCAGCAGCTTCGATTTAAACACCGGGGAGCTGTTTTTT. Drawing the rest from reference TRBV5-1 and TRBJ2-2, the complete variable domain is KAGVTQTPRYLIKTRGQQVTLSCSPISGHRSVSWYQQTPGQGLQFLFEYFSETQRNKGNFPGRFSGRQFSNSRSEMNVSTLELGDSALYLCASSFDLNTGELFFGEGSRLTVL.

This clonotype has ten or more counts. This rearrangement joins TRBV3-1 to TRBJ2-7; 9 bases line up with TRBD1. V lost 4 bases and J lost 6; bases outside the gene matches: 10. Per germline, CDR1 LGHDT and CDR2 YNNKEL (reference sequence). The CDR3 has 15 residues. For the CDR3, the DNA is TGTGCCAGCAGCCCCGCCGGGACAGGGCGTCTCGAGCAGTACTTC. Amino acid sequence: CASSPAGTGRLEQYF.

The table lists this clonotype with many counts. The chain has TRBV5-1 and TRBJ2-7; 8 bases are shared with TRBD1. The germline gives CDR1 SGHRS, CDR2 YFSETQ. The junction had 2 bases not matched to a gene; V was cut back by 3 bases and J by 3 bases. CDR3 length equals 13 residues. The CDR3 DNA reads TGCGCCAGCAGCTCGACAGGGGTCTACGAGCAGTACTTC. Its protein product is CASSSTGVYEQYF.

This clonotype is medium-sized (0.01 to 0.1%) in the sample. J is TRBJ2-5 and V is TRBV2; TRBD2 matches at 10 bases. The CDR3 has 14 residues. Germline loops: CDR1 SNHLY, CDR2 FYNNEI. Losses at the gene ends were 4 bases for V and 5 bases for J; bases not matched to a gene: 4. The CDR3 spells CASSGTSGVETQYF. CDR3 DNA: TGTGCCAGCAGTGGAACTAGCGGGGTTGAGACCCAGTACTTC.

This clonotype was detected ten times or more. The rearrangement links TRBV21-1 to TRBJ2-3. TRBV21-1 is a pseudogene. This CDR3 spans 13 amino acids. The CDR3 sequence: CASRDARTDTQYF. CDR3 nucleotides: TGTGCCAGCAGGGATGCTCGCACAGATACGCAGTATTTT.

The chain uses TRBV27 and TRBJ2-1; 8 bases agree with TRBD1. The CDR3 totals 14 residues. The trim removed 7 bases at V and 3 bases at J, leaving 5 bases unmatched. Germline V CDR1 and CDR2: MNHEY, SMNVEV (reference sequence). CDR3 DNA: TGTGCCAGCATAGGACAGGGCCTCTACAATGAGCAGTTCTTC. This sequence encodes CASIGQGLYNEQFF.

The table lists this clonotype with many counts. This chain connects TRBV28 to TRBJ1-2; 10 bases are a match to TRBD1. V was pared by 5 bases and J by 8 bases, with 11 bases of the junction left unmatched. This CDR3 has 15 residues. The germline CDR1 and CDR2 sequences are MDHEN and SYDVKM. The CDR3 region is CASSQLTGGERGYTF. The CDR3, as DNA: TGTGCCAGCAGTCAACTGACAGGGGGCGAAAGGGGCTACACCTTC.

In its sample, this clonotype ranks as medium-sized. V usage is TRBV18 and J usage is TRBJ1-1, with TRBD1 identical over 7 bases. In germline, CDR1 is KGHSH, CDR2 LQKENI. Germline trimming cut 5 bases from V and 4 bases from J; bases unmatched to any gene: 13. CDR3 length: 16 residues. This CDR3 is CASSSYRGPSTTEAFF. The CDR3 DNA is TGTGCCAGCTCATCGTACAGGGGCCCATCGACCACTGAAGCTTTCTTT.

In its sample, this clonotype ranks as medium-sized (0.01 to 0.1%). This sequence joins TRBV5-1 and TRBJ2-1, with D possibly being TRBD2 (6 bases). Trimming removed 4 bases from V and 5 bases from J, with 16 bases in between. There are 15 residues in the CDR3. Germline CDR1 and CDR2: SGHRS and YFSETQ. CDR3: CASSLWRGNNNEQFF. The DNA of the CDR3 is TGCGCCAGCAGCCTATGGCGGGGAAACAACAATGAGCAGTTCTTC.

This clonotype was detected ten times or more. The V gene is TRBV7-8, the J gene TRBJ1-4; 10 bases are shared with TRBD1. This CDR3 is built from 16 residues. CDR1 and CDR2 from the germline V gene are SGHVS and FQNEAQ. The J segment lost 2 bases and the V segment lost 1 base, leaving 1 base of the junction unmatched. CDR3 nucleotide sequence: TGTGCCAGCAGCTTAGGGGGACAGGGGACTAATGAAAAACTGTTTTTT. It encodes CASSLGGQGTNEKLFF.

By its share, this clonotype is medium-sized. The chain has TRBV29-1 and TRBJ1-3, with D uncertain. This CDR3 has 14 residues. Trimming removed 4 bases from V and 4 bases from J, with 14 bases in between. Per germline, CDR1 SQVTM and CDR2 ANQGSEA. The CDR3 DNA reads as TGCAGCGTTGTTTTGGGGAATGTCGGAAACACCATATATTTT. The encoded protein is CSVVLGNVGNTIYF.

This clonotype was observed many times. The CDR3 spells CASSPLQNPTLRNTIYF. CDR3 sequence (DNA): TGTGCCAGCTCACCACTTCAAAACCCCACTCTGAGAAACACCATATATTTT. The chain links TRBV18 to TRBJ1-3; no reliable D call. The germline V and J ends were trimmed by 1 base and 5 bases, with 18 bases remaining between them. CDR1 is KGHSH, CDR2 LQKENI, per germline. The CDR3 runs to 17 residues.

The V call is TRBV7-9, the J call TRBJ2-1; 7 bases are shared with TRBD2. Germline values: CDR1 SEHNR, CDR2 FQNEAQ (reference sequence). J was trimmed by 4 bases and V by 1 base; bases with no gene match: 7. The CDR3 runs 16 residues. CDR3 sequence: CASSLVASGVYNEQFF. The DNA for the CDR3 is TGTGCCAGCAGCTTAGTGGCCAGCGGGGTTTACAATGAGCAGTTCTTC.

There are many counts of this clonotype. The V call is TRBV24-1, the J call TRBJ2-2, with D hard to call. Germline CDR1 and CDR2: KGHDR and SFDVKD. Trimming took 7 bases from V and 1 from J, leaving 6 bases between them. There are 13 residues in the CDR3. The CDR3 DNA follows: TGTGCCACCAGAAGCAAGAACACCGGGGAGCTGTTTTTT. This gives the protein CATRSKNTGELFF.

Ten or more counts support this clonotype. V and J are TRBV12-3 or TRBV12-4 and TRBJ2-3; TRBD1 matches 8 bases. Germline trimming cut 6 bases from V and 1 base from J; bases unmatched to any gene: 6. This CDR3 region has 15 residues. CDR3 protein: CASSYPGQGTDTQYF. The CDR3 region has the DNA TGTGCCAGCAGCTATCCGGGACAGGGCACAGATACGCAGTATTTT.

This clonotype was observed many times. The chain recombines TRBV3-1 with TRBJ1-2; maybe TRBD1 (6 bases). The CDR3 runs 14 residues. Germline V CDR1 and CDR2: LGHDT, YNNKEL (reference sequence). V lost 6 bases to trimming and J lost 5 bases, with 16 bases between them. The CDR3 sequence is CASSRGGAEYGYTF. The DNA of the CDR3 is TGTGCCAGCAGTAGGGGGGGGGCGGAATATGGCTACACCTTC. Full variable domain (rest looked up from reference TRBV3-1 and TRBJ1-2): DTAVSQTPKYLVTQMGNDKSIKCEQNLGHDTMYWYKQDSKKFLKIMFSYNNKELIINETVPNRFSPKSPDKAHLNLHINSLELGDSAVYFCASSRGGAEYGYTFGSGTRLTVV.